Listed here are 19 T cell receptor beta chains from one sample, sequenced in a study of cytotoxic CD8 clonotypes in ibrutinib-treated CLL. Using immunoSEQ multiplex PCR, the repertoire was profiled, and TCRdb retains in-frame clones only, with some absent. The sample contains 200,000 to 250,000 clones, about four fifths of which appear only once. Sequenced here: PBMCs, sampled after 12 months of ibrutinib treatment. The receptors originated from a human donor with chronic lymphocytic leukemia.

The CDR3 nucleotides read TGTGCTAGTGGTCCCCGACCCCGCGGTGAGCAGTTCTTC. As protein: CASGPRPRGEQFF. The chain has TRBV12-5 and TRBJ2-1; D remains unclear. Germline V gene data show CDR1 as LGHNT and CDR2 as FRNRAP. Trimming pared 5 bases from V and 9 bases from J, leaving 14 bases between. There are 13 residues in the CDR3.

The chain carries TRBV5-1 and TRBJ2-5, with 9 bases that match TRBD1. Germline CDR1 SGHRS, CDR2 YFSETQ. The CDR3 spans 15 residues. The ends lost 4 bases at V and 1 base at J; junction bases unmatched: 5. The chain's CDR3 is CASSAQTGGQETQYF. The DNA of the CDR3 is TGCGCCAGCAGCGCCCAGACAGGGGGCCAAGAGACCCAGTACTTC. Full variable domain (rest looked up from reference TRBV5-1 and TRBJ2-5): KAGVTQTPRYLIKTRGQQVTLSCSPISGHRSVSWYQQTPGQGLQFLFEYFSETQRNKGNFPGRFSGRQFSNSRSEMNVSTLELGDSALYLCASSAQTGGQETQYFGPGTRLLVL.

The gene calls are TRBV7-6 and TRBJ2-1, with D perhaps given as TRBD1 or TRBD2 (5 bases each). V was cut by 3 bases and J by 8 bases, with 23 bases left in between. The CDR3 is 17 residues long. CDR1 and CDR2 from the germline V gene are SGHVS and FNYEAQ. The DNA for the CDR3 is TGTGCCAGCAGCTTTAGTTGGGGACGAGGTACGAGGGATGAGCAGTTCTTC. Translating it yields CASSFSWGRGTRDEQFF.

This chain uses TRBV27 with TRBJ2-1; D is undetermined. Germline values: CDR1 MNHEY, CDR2 SMNVEV (reference sequence). This CDR3 is built from 15 residues. V was pared by 2 bases and J by 0 bases, with 8 bases between. CDR3 sequence (DNA): TGTGCCAGCAGTTTAGTAGCCATCTCCTACAATGAGCAGTTCTTC. Translated, it gives CASSLVAISYNEQFF.

V is TRBV7-2 and J is TRBJ1-5, with unresolved D. CDR1 is SGHTA, CDR2 FQGNSA, per germline. The CDR3 length is 14 residues. V lost 5 bases to trimming and J lost 5 bases, with 13 bases between them. The CDR3, as DNA: TGTGCCAGCAGCGTATCGACGGCCTATCAGCCCCAGCATTTT. As protein: CASSVSTAYQPQHF.

There are a few counts of this clone. V is TRBV4-1 and J is TRBJ2-1, with TRBD2 matching over 8 bases. The trim removed 4 bases at V and 7 bases at J, leaving 6 bases unmatched. The length of the CDR3 is 14 residues. Germline V gene lookup returns CDR1 MGHRA and CDR2 YSYEKL. The CDR3 sequence is CASSPGPGGNEQFF. The DNA of the CDR3 is TGCGCCAGCAGCCCGGGACCGGGGGGGAATGAGCAGTTCTTC.

The CDR3 reads CASSIPPGQRNQPQHF. The CDR3 nucleotides are TGTGCCAGCAGCATCCCACCTGGGCAACGCAATCAGCCCCAGCATTTT. The chain carries TRBV21-1 and TRBJ1-5; the DNA was not used to check the table's D call, TRBD1. TRBV21-1 is deemed a pseudogene. This CDR3 is built from 16 residues.

V and J are TRBV6-1 and TRBJ1-1; D ambiguous. CDR1 and CDR2 (germline): MNHNS, SASEGT. CDR3 length: 12 amino acids. Trimming took 8 bases from V and 5 from J, leaving 12 bases between them. CDR3 sequence: CASRRLRTEAFF. As DNA, the CDR3 is TGTGCCAGCCGACGGCTGAGGACTGAAGCTTTCTTT.

V is TRBV27 and J is TRBJ1-5; TRBD1 matches at 7 bases. V lost 11 bases, J lost 6 bases, and 13 bases stayed unmatched. CDR3 size: 14 residues. Germline-derived CDR1 and CDR2 are MNHEY and SMNVEV (reference sequence). The CDR3 sequence is CAGSGQVLGQPQHF. The CDR3 DNA reads TGTGCCGGATCCGGACAGGTTTTAGGTCAGCCCCAGCATTTT.

The V gene is TRBV5-1, the J gene TRBJ1-5; 11 bases are a match to TRBD1. From germline, CDR1 is SGHRS and CDR2 YFSETQ. V shed 4 bases and J 7 bases; nucleotides not matched to a gene: 4. CDR3 length: 14 amino acids. CDR3 residues: CASSEGTGGQPQHF. The CDR3 region has the DNA TGCGCCAGCAGCGAAGGGACAGGGGGACAGCCCCAGCATTTT.

The chain links TRBV5-1 to TRBJ1-6; D gene unclear. The CDR3 has 15 amino acids. With 5 bases removed from V and 3 bases from J, the gap between germline ends came to 12 bases. The V gene's germline CDR1 is SGHRS and CDR2 YFSETQ. The CDR3 DNA follows: TGCGCCAGCAGTTATGACGGGAACTATAATTCACCCCTCCACTTT. This sequence encodes CASSYDGNYNSPLHF.

The chain carries TRBV5-6 and TRBJ2-2; maybe TRBD2 (7 bases). CDR1 is SGHDT and CDR2 is YYEEEE in the germline V gene. Trimming took off 2 bases at V and 7 bases at J, with 18 bases between the two ends. The CDR3 has 16 amino acids. The CDR3 here is CASSFLHRGANGELFF. The CDR3, as DNA: TGTGCCAGCAGCTTTCTCCACCGGGGGGCCAACGGGGAGCTGTTTTTT.

This chain uses TRBV7-2 with TRBJ2-1; D is ambiguous. V lost 5 bases, J lost 9 bases, and 11 bases lay in between. The V gene's germline CDR1 is SGHTA and CDR2 FQGNSA. The CDR3 spans 12 residues. CDR3 sequence: CASSPSGREQFF. The CDR3 DNA reads TGTGCCAGCAGCCCCTCCGGGCGTGAGCAGTTCTTC.

V gene TRBV5-6 combines with J gene TRBJ2-7, with 12 bases identical to TRBD2. The germline gives CDR1 SGHDT, CDR2 YYEEEE. V lost 3 bases and J lost 4; bases outside the gene matches: 5. This CDR3 region has 15 residues. CDR3 sequence reads: CASSSSSGRAYEQYF. DNA for the CDR3: TGTGCCAGCAGCTCCTCTAGCGGGAGGGCGTACGAGCAGTACTTC. Drawing the rest from reference TRBV5-6 and TRBJ2-7, the complete variable domain is DAGVTQSPTHLIKTRGQQVTLRCSPKSGHDTVSWYQQALGQGPQFIFQYYEEEERQRGNFPDRFSGHQFPNYSSELNVNALLLGDSALYLCASSSSSGRAYEQYFGPGTRLTVT.

In nucleotides, the CDR3 is TGCAGCGTATCACAGGGGGACGGGAATGAGCAGTTCTTC. Translation gives CSVSQGDGNEQFF. The V call is TRBV29-1, the J call TRBJ2-1; 8 bases are shared with TRBD1. Trimming took 6 bases from V and 7 from J; bases not matched to a gene: 8. Germline CDR1 SQVTM, CDR2 ANQGSEA. The CDR3 is made up of 13 amino acids.

The V and J genes are TRBV7-2 and TRBJ1-2; D is unresolved. The germline CDR1 and CDR2 sequences are SGHTA and FQGNSA. There are 13 residues in the CDR3. Trimming removed 5 bases from V and 2 bases from J, with 9 bases in between. CDR3 residues: CASSPDGNYGYTF. The CDR3 DNA reads TGTGCCAGCAGCCCGGACGGAAACTATGGCTACACCTTC.

This chain joins TRBV5-1 and TRBJ2-6; a weak D match, TRBD2 (5 bases). Germline CDR1 SGHRS, CDR2 YFSETQ. Trimming cost V 0 bases and J 0 bases, with 13 bases left between them. This CDR3 has 18 residues. CDR3 DNA sequence: TGCGCCAGCAGCTTGGCCACGGGGTTGAGCTCTGGGGCCAACGTCCTGACTTTC. As protein: CASSLATGLSSGANVLTF.

Regarding this clone: A read error may explain this, as a much larger clone is one base away. J is TRBJ1-2 and V is TRBV6-5, with D tentatively TRBD1 (5 bases). The CDR3 consists of 11 residues. Trimming took off 5 bases at V and 5 bases at J, with 6 bases between the two ends. Germline-derived CDR1 and CDR2 are MNHEY and SVGAGI. The CDR3 bases are TGTGCCAGCAGTCCAGGGTATGGCTACACCTTC. The encoded protein is CASSPGYGYTF.

This clone was detected once. The chain joins TRBV19 to TRBJ2-3; 9 bases fit TRBD2. The trim removed 6 bases at V and 0 bases at J, leaving 4 bases unmatched. The CDR3 covers 15 residues. Germline V gives CDR1 LNHDA, CDR2 SQIVND (reference sequence). The CDR3 nucleotides are TGTGCCAGTAGGGAGCTAGCGGGAAGCACAGATACGCAGTATTTT. Protein: CASRELAGSTDTQYF.